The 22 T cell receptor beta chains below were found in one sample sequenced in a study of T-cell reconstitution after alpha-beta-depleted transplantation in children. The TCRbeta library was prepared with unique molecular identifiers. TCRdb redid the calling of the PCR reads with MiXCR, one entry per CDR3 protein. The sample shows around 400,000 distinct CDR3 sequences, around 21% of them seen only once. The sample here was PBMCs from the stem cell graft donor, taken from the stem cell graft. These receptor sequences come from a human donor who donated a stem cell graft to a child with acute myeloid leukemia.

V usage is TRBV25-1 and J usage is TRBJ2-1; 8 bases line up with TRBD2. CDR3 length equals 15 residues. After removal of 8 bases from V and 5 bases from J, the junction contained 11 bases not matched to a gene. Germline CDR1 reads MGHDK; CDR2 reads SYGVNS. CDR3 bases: TGTGCCAGCCTCCCCCACAAGCGGGGGAACAATGAGCAGTTCTTC. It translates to CASLPHKRGNNEQFF.

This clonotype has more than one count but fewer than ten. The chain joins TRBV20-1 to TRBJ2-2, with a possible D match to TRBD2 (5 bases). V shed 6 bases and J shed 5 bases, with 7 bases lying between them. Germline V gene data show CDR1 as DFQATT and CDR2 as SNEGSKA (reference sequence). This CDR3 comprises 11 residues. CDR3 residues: CSAPGTGELFF. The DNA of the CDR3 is TGCAGTGCCCCGGGGACCGGGGAGCTGTTTTTT.

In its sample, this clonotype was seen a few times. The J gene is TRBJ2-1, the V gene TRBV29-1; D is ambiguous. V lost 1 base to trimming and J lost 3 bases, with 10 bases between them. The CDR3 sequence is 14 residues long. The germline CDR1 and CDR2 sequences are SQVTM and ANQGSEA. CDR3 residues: CSVEGRSFYNEQFF. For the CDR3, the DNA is TGCAGCGTTGAAGGGCGGAGCTTCTACAATGAGCAGTTCTTC.

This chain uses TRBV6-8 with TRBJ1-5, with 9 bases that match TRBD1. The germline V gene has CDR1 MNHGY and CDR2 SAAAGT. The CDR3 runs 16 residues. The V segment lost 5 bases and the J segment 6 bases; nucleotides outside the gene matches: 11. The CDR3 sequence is CASSKPGTGQSQPQHF. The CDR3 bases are TGTGCCAGCAGTAAGCCTGGGACAGGGCAGAGTCAGCCCCAGCATTTT.

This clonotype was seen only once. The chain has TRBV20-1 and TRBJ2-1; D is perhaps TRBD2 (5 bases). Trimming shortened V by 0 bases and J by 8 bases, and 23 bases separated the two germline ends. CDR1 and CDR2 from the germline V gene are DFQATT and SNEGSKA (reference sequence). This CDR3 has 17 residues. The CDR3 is CSARDPKVGVRSHEQFF. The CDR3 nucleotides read TGCAGTGCTAGAGATCCTAAAGTGGGAGTCAGGTCCCATGAGCAGTTCTTC.

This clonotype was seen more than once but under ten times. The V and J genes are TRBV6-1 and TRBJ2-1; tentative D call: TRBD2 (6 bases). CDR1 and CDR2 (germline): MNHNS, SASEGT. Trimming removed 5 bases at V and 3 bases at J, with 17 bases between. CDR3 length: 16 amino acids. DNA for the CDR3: TGTGCCAGCAGTCCTGGCGGGACTCCCTACTACAATGAGCAGTTCTTC. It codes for CASSPGGTPYYNEQFF.

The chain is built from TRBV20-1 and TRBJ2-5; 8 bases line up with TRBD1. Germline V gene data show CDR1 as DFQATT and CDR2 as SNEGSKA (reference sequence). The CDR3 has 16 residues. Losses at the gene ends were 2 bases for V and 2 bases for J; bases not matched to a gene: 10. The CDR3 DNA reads TGCAGTGCTAGATGGTGGCAGGGGGCTGCTCAAGAGACCCAGTACTTC. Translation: CSARWWQGAAQETQYF.

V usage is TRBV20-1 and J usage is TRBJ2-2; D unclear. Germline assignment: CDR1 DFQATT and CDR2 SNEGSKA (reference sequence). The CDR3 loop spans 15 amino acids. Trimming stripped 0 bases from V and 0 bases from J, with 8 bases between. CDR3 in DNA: TGCAGTGCTAGAGATTTGGGCGCGAACACCGGGGAGCTGTTTTTT. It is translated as CSARDLGANTGELFF.

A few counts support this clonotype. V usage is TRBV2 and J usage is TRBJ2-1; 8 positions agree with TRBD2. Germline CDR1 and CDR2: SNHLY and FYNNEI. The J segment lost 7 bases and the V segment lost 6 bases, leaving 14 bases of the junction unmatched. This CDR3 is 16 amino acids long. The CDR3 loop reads CASRGLGGRYGNEQFF. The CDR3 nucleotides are TGTGCCAGCAGAGGGCTGGGCGGGAGGTACGGGAATGAGCAGTTCTTC.

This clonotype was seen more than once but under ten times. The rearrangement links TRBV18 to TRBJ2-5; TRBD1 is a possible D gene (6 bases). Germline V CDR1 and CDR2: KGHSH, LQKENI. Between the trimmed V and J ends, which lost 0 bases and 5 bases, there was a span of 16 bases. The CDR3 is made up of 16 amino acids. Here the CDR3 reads CASSPPSGARGETQYF. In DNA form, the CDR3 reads TGTGCCAGCTCACCACCGTCAGGGGCCAGAGGGGAGACCCAGTACTTC.

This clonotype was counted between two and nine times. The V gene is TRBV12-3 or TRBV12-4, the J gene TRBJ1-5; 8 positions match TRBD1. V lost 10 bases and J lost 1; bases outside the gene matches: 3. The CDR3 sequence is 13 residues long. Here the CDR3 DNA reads TGTGCCACCTCAGGGGGCAGCAATCAGCCCCAGCATTTT. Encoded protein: CATSGGSNQPQHF.

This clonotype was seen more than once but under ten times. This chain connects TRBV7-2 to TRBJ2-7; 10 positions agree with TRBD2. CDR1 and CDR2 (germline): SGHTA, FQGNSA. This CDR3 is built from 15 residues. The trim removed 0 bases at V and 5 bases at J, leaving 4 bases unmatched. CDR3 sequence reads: CASSLAGTSEDEQYF. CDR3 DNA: TGTGCCAGCAGCTTAGCTGGGACTAGCGAAGACGAGCAGTACTTC.

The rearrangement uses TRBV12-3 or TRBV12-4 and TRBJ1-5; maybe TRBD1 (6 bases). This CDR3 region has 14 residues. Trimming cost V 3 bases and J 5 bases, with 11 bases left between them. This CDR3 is CASSFGGGDQPQHF. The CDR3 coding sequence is TGTGCCAGCAGTTTCGGGGGCGGGGATCAGCCCCAGCATTTT.

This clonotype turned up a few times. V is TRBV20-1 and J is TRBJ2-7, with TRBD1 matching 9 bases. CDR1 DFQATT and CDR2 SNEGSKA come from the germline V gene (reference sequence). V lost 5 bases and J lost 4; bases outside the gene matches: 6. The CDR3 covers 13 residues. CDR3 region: CSAYPGQGYEQYF. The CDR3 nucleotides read TGCAGTGCTTATCCGGGACAGGGTTACGAGCAGTACTTC.

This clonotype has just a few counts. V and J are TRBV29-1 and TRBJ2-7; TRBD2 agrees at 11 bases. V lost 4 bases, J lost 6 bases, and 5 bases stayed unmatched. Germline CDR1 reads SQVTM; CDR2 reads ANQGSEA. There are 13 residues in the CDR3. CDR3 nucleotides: TGCAGCGTTGCCGGACTAGCGGGTTTCGAGCAGTACTTC. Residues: CSVAGLAGFEQYF.

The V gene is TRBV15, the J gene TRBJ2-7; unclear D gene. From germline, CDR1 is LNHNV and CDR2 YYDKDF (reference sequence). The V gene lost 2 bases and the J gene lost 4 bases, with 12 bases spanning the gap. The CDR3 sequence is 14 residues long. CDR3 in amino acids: CATSRPGGSYEQYF. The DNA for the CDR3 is TGTGCCACCAGCAGACCCGGCGGATCATACGAGCAGTACTTC.

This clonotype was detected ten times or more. The CDR3 DNA is TGCAGTGCTACGGACAGGGGGCGAAACTCCTACAATGAGCAGTTCTTC. Translating it yields CSATDRGRNSYNEQFF. The chain recombines TRBV20-1 with TRBJ2-1, with 11 bases matching TRBD1. V dropped 4 bases and J dropped 0; count of bases not matched to a gene: 5. The CDR3 contains 16 residues. Germline loops: CDR1 DFQATT, CDR2 SNEGSKA (reference sequence).

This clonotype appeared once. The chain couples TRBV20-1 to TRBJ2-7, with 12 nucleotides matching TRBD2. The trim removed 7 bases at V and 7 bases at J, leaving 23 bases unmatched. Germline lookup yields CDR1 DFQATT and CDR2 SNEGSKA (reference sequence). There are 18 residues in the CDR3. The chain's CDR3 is CSGQKDSGTSGFLWEQYF. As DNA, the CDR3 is TGCAGTGGGCAAAAGGACTCCGGGACTAGCGGGTTTCTCTGGGAGCAGTACTTC.

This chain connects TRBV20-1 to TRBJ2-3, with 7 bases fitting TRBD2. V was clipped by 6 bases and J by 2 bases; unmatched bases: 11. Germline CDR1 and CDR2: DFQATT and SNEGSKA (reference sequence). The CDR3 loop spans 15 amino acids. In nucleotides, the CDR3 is TGCAGTGCCAGTGGTACTAGCGCCTTCACAGATACGCAGTATTTT. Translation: CSASGTSAFTDTQYF.

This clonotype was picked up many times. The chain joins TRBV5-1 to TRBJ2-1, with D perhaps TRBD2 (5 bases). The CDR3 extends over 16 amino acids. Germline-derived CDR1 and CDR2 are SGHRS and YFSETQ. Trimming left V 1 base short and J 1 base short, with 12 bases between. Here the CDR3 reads CASSLLASRSYNEQFF. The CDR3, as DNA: TGCGCCAGCAGCTTGTTGGCTAGCCGTTCCTACAATGAGCAGTTCTTC.

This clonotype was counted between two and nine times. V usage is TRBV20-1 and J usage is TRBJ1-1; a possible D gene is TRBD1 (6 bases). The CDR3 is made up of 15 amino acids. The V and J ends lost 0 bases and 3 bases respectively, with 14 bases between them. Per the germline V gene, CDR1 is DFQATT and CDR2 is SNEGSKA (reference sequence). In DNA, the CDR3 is TGCAGTGCTAGAGATCCGACAGGCGCGGACACTGAAGCTTTCTTT. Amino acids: CSARDPTGADTEAFF.

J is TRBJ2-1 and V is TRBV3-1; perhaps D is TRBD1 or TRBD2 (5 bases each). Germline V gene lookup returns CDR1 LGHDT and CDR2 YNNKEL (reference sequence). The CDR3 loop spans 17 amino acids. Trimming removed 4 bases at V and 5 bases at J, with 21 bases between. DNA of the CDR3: TGTGCCAGCAGCCGGGACCGACCCTCCGCTGGGCACAATGAGCAGTTCTTC. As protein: CASSRDRPSAGHNEQFF.